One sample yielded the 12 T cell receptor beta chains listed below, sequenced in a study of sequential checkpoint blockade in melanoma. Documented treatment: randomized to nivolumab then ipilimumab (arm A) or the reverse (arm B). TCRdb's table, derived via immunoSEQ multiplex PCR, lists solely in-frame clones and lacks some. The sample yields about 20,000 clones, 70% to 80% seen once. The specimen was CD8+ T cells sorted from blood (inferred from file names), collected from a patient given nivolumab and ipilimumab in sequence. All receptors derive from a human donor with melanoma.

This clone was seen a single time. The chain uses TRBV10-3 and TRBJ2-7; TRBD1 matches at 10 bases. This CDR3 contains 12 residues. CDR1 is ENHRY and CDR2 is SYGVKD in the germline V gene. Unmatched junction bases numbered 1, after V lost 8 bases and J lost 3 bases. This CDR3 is CAIGTGDYEQYF. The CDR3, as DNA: TGTGCCATCGGGACAGGGGACTACGAGCAGTACTTC.

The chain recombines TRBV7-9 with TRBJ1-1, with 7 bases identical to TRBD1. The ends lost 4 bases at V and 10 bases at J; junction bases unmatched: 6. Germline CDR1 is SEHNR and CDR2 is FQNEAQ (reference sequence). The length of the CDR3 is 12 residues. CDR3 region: CASSSGQYIAFF. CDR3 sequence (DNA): TGTGCCAGCAGCTCGGGACAGTATATAGCTTTCTTT.

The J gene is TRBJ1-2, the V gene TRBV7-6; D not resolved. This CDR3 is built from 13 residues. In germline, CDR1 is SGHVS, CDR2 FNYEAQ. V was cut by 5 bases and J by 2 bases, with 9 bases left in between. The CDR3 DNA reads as TGTGCCAGCAGCCAGGCACCGAACTATGGCTACACCTTC. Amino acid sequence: CASSQAPNYGYTF.

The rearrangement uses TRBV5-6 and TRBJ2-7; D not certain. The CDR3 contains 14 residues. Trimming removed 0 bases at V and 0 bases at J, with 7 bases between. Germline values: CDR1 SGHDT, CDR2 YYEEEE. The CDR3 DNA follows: TGTGCCAGCAGCTTGGGAGAGCTCTCCTACGAGCAGTACTTC. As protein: CASSLGELSYEQYF.

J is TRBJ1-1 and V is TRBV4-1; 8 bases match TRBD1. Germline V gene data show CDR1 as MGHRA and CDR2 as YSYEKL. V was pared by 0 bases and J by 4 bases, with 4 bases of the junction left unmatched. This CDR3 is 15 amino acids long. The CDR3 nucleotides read TGCGCCAGCAGCCAAGATCCGGACAGGGCCACTGAAGCTTTCTTT. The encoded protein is CASSQDPDRATEAFF.

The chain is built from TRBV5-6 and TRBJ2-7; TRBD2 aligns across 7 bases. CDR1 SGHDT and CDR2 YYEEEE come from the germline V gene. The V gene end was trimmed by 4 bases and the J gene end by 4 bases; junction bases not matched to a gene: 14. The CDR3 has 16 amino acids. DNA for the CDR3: TGTGCCAGCAGCCCGACTGGGGGGGGGTCTTCATACGAGCAGTACTTC. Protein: CASSPTGGGSSYEQYF.

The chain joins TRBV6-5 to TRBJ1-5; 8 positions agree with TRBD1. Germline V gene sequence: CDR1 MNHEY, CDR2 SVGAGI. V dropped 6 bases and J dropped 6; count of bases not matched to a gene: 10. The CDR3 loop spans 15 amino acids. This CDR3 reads CASRLEQGVSQPQHF. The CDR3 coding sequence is TGTGCCAGCAGACTGGAACAGGGGGTGAGTCAGCCCCAGCATTTT.

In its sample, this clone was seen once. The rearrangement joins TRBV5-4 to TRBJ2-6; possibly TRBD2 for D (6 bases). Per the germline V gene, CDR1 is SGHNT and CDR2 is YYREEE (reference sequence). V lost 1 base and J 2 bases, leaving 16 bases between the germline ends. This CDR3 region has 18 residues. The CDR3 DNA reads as TGTGCCAGCAGCTTGTGGGCCGGACTAAAACCTGGGGCCAACGTCCTGACTTTC. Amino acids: CASSLWAGLKPGANVLTF. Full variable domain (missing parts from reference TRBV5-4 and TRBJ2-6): ETGVTQSPTHLIKTRGQQVTLRCSSQSGHNTVSWYQQALGQGPQFIFQYYREEENGRGNFPPRFSGLQFPNYSSELNVNALELDDSALYLCASSLWAGLKPGANVLTFGAGSRLTVL.

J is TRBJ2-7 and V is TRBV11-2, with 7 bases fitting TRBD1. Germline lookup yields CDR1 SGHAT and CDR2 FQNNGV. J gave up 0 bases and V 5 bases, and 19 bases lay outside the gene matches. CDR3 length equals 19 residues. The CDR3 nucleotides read TGTGCCAGCAGCCCTCTTTTAGGGGCCCAGACAGGGTCCTCCTACGAGCAGTACTTC. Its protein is CASSPLLGAQTGSSYEQYF.

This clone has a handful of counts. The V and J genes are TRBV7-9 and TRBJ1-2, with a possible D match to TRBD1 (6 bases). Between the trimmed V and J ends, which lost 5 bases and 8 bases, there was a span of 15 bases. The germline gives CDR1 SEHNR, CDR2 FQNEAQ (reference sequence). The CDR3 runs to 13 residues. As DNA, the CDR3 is TGTGCCAGCAGCGACCAGGGGAGTGTGGGCTACACCTTC. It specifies CASSDQGSVGYTF.

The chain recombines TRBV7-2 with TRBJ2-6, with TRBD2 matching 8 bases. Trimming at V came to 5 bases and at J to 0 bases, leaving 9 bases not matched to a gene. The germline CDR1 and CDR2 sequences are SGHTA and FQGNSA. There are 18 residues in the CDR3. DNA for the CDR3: TGTGCCAGCAGCCCTACTAGCGGTTATAGCTCTGGGGCCAACGTCCTGACTTTC. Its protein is CASSPTSGYSSGANVLTF.

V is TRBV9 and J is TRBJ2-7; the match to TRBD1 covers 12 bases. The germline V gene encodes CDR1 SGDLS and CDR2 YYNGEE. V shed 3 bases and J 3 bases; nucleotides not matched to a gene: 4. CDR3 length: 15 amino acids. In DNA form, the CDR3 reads TGTGCCAGCAGCGCGGGGACAGGGGGCGGCTACGAGCAGTACTTC. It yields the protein CASSAGTGGGYEQYF.